These 15 T cell receptor beta chains came from one sample sequenced in a study of control samples from healthy donors and cancer patients. The protocol was immunoSEQ multiplex PCR, while the TCRdb copy is restricted to in-frame clones and leaves out a portion. The repertoire holds over 100,000 clones, with roughly 90% as singletons. Specimen: blood. The origin of the receptors is a woman in her 50s in good health.

The rearrangement joins TRBV19 to TRBJ1-4; D gene uncertain. The CDR3 totals 13 residues. The germline V gene has CDR1 LNHDA and CDR2 SQIVND (reference sequence). Between the trimmed V and J ends, which lost 2 bases and 8 bases, there was a span of 9 bases. CDR3 protein: CASSIRTGEKLFF. CDR3 bases: TGTGCCAGTAGTATAAGGACCGGAGAAAAACTGTTTTTT.

The chain has TRBV5-1 and TRBJ1-2, with a weak D call TRBD1 (5 bases). Germline V gene lookup returns CDR1 SGHRS and CDR2 YFSETQ. Trimming left V 3 bases short and J 4 bases short, with 10 bases between. The CDR3 is 13 amino acids. The CDR3 nucleotides are TGCGCCAGCAGCTCCGGGACCATCTATGGCTACACCTTC. This gives the protein CASSSGTIYGYTF.

This chain links TRBV19 with TRBJ2-1, with TRBD1 identical over 10 bases. Germline V gene lookup returns CDR1 LNHDA and CDR2 SQIVND (reference sequence). The CDR3 extends over 17 amino acids. The V and J ends lost 0 bases and 7 bases, in that order; junction bases with no gene match: 9. The CDR3 DNA is TGTGCCAGTAGTATAGATCGGGGGTTGGGACAGGGGAATGAGCAGTTCTTC. Translating gives CASSIDRGLGQGNEQFF.

The V and J genes are TRBV3-1 (or the pseudogene TRBV3-2) and TRBJ1-1; D perhaps matches TRBD1 (6 bases). The CDR3 runs 15 residues. Germline V lookup: CDR1 LGHDT, CDR2 YNNKEL (reference sequence). Trimming took off 4 bases at V and 0 bases at J, with 12 bases between the two ends. The CDR3 spells CASSPRGSMNTEAFF. Here the CDR3 DNA reads TGTGCCAGCAGCCCCAGGGGTTCTATGAACACTGAAGCTTTCTTT.

There are a few counts of this clone. This chain joins TRBV6-6 and TRBJ1-5; D is uncertain. V lost 6 bases to trimming and J lost 3 bases, with 12 bases between them. The CDR3 is made up of 14 amino acids. Per germline, CDR1 MNHNY and CDR2 SVGAGI (reference sequence). CDR3 protein: CASSLLGSNQPQHF. The CDR3, as DNA: TGTGCCAGCAGCCTTCTAGGTTCCAATCAGCCCCAGCATTTT.

V usage is TRBV28 and J usage is TRBJ2-3, with TRBD2 identical over 10 bases. V lost 5 bases, J lost 6 bases, and 5 bases stayed unmatched. The CDR3 has 14 amino acids. Germline CDR1 reads MDHEN; CDR2 reads SYDVKM. The CDR3: CASSLAGDLDTQYF. DNA of the CDR3: TGTGCCAGCAGTCTAGCGGGAGACCTCGATACGCAGTATTTT.

This chain uses TRBV19 with TRBJ2-1; TRBD2 agrees at 9 bases. Per the germline V gene, CDR1 is LNHDA and CDR2 is SQIVND (reference sequence). The V gene end was trimmed by 1 base and the J gene end by 0 bases; junction bases not matched to a gene: 10. The CDR3 totals 19 residues. CDR3 in DNA: TGTGCCAGTAGTATAGGTAGCGGGGGAGCTCAGAGCTCCTACAATGAGCAGTTCTTC. This translates into CASSIGSGGAQSSYNEQFF. Supplemented by reference TRBV19 and TRBJ2-1, the full variable domain reads DGGITQSPKYLFRKEGQNVTLSCEQNLNHDAMYWYRQDPGQGLRLIYYSQIVNDFQKGDIAEGYSVSREKKESFPLTVTSAQKNPTAFYLCASSIGSGGAQSSYNEQFFGPGTRLTVL.

V gene TRBV2 combines with J gene TRBJ1-4; D is unclear. Trimming cost V 6 bases and J 8 bases, with 16 bases left between them. The germline V gene encodes CDR1 SNHLY and CDR2 FYNNEI. The CDR3 runs to 14 residues. The CDR3 bases are TGTGCCAGCAGGGAGCCGGGGAGCTGGGAAAAACTGTTTTTT. Residues: CASREPGSWEKLFF.

The chain joins TRBV6-2 or TRBV6-3 to TRBJ2-3, with TRBD2 identical over 12 bases. CDR1 MNHEY and CDR2 SVGEGT come from the germline V gene. The ends lost 6 bases at V and 0 bases at J; junction bases unmatched: 4. The CDR3 is 16 amino acids. The CDR3 reads CASSRLAGASTDTQYF. DNA for the CDR3: TGTGCCAGCAGCCGACTAGCGGGGGCGAGCACAGATACGCAGTATTTT.

A single count supports this clone. The chain combines TRBV28 with TRBJ1-5; possibly TRBD1 for D (6 bases). From germline, CDR1 is MDHEN and CDR2 SYDVKM. V shed 3 bases and J shed 0 bases, with 9 bases lying between them. CDR3 length: 15 amino acids. CDR3 protein: CASSLGGPSNQPQHF. The CDR3 bases are TGTGCCAGCAGTTTGGGGGGGCCTAGCAATCAGCCCCAGCATTTT.

The sample holds one count of this clone. The chain is built from TRBV18 and TRBJ2-7; the match to TRBD1 covers 10 bases. This CDR3 region has 15 residues. With 2 bases clipped from V and 6 bases from J, the junction kept 7 bases outside the gene matches. Germline loops: CDR1 KGHSH, CDR2 LQKENI. CDR3: CASSPGTGVPGEQYF. The CDR3 nucleotides read TGTGCCAGCTCACCAGGGACAGGGGTACCCGGCGAGCAGTACTTC. Filled out from reference TRBV18 and TRBJ2-7, the complete variable domain reads NAGVMQNPRHLVRRRGQEARLRCSPMKGHSHVYWYRQLPEEGLKFMVYLQKENIIDESGMPKERFSAEFPKEGPSILRIQQVVRGDSAAYFCASSPGTGVPGEQYFGPGTRLTVT.

This clone came up a few times. This chain uses TRBV7-9 with TRBJ2-7, with 9 bases that match TRBD1. V shed 1 base and J 3 bases; nucleotides not matched to a gene: 4. The CDR3 length is 15 residues. Germline CDR1 SEHNR, CDR2 FQNEAQ (reference sequence). The chain's CDR3 is CASSLGWGQGYEQYF. CDR3 in DNA: TGTGCCAGCAGCTTAGGCTGGGGACAGGGCTACGAGCAGTACTTC.

The V gene is TRBV5-6, the J gene TRBJ1-3, with D uncertain. Trimming cost V 0 bases and J 0 bases, with 13 bases left between them. The CDR3 has 17 amino acids. Germline V gene sequence: CDR1 SGHDT, CDR2 YYEEEE. CDR3 loop: CASSLAGGLVSGNTIYF. The CDR3 bases are TGTGCCAGCAGCTTGGCTGGCGGACTAGTCTCTGGAAACACCATATATTTT.

The genes are TRBV19 and TRBJ1-5, with D possibly being TRBD1 (5 bases). The CDR3 is 16 residues long. In germline, CDR1 is LNHDA, CDR2 SQIVND (reference sequence). V lost 2 bases, J lost 0 bases, and 11 bases lay in between. The CDR3 spells CASSILGGTSNQPQHF. The CDR3 coding sequence is TGTGCCAGTAGTATACTAGGAGGGACTAGCAATCAGCCCCAGCATTTT.

The chain employs TRBV6-1 and TRBJ2-1; TRBD2 matches at 9 bases. Germline CDR1 reads MNHNS; CDR2 reads SASEGT. V lost 4 bases and J lost 9; bases outside the gene matches: 13. This CDR3 comprises 16 residues. The CDR3 here is CASSAARGGALGEQFF. The CDR3 DNA follows: TGTGCCAGCAGTGCTGCCCGCGGGGGGGCCTTGGGTGAGCAGTTCTTC.